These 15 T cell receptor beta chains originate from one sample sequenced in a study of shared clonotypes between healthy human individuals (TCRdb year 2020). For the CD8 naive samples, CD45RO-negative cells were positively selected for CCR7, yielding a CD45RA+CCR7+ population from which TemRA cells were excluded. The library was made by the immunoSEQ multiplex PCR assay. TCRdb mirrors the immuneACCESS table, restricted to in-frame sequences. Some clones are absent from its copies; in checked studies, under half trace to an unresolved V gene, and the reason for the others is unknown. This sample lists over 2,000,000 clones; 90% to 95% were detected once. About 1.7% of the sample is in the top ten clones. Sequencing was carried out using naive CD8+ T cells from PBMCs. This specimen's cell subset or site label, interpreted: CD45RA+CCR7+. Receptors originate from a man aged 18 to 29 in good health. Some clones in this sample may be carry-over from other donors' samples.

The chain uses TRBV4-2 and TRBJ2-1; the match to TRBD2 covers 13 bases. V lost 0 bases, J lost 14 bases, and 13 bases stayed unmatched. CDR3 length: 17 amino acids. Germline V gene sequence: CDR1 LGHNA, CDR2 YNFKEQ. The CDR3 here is CASSQELGTSGIRAEFF. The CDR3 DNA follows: TGTGCCAGCAGCCAAGAGCTCGGGACTAGCGGGATTAGAGCGGAGTTCTTC.

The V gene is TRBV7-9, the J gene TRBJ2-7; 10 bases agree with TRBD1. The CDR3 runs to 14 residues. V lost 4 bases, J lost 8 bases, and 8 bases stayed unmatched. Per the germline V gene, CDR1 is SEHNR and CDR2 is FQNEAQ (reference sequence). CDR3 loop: CASSSRTGGYKQYF. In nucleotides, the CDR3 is TGTGCCAGCAGCTCTAGGACAGGGGGATACAAGCAGTACTTC.

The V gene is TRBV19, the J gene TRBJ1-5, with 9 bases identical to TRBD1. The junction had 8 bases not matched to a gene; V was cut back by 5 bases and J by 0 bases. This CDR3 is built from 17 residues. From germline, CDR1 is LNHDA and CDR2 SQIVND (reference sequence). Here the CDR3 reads CASSGQGLLYSNQPQHF. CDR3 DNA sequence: TGTGCCAGTAGTGGACAGGGGTTACTTTATAGCAATCAGCCCCAGCATTTT.

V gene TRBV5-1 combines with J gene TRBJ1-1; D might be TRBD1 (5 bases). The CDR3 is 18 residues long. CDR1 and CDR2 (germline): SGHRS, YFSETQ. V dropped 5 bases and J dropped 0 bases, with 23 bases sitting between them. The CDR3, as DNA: TGCGCCAGCAGTCCTAATCCCAGGGAGGGGCCCCTGAACACTGAAGCTTTCTTT. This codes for CASSPNPREGPLNTEAFF.

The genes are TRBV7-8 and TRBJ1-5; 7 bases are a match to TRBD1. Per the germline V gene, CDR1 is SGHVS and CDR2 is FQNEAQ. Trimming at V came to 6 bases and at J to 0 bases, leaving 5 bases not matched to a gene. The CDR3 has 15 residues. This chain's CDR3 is CASRSGGDSNQPQHF. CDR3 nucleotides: TGTGCCAGCAGATCAGGGGGGGATAGCAATCAGCCCCAGCATTTT.

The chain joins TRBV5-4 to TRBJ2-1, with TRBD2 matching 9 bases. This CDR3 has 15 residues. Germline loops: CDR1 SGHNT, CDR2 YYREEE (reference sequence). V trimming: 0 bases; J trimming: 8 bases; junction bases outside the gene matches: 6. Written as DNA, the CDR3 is TGTGCCAGCAGCTTGGGAGCGGGAGGAAATTATGAGCAGTTCTTC. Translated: CASSLGAGGNYEQFF.

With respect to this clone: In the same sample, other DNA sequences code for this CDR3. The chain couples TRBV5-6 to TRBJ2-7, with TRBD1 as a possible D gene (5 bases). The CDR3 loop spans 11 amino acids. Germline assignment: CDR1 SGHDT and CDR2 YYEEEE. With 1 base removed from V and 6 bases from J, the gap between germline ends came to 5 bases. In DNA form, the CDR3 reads TGTGCCAGCAGCTTGAGGGGCGAGCAGTACTTC. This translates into CASSLRGEQYF.

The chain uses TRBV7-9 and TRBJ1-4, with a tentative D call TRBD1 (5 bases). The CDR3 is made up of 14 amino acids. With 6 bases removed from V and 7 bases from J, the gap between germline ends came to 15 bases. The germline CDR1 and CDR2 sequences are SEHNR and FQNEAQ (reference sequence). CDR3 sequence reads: CASSFPVGVEKLFF. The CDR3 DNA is TGTGCCAGCAGTTTCCCCGTGGGGGTTGAAAAACTGTTTTTT.

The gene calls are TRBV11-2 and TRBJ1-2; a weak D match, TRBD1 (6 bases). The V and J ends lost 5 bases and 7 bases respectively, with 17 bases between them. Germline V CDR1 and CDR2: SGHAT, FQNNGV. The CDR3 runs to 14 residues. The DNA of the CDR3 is TGTGCCAGCAGCGAGCGGGACATCAGGTCTGGCTACACCTTC. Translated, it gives CASSERDIRSGYTF.

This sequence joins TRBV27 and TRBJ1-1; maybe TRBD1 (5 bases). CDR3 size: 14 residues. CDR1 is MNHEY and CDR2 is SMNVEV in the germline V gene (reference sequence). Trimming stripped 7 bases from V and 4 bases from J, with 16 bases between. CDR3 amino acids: CASTIRGAGTEAFF. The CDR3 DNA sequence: TGTGCCAGCACCATAAGGGGCGCCGGCACTGAAGCTTTCTTT.

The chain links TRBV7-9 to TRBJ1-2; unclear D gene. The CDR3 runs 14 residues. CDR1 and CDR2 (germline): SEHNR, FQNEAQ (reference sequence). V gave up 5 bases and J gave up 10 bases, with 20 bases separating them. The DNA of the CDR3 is TGTGCCAGCAGCAGCTCTCGCGAAGGACTTGTCTACACCTTC. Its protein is CASSSSREGLVYTF.

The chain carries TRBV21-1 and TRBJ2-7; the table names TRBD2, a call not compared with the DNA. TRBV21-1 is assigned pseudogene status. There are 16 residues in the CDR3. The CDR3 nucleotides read TGTGCCAGCAGCAAAGCCGCCCTAGCGGGAGTTTACGAGCAGTACTTC. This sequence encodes CASSKAALAGVYEQYF.

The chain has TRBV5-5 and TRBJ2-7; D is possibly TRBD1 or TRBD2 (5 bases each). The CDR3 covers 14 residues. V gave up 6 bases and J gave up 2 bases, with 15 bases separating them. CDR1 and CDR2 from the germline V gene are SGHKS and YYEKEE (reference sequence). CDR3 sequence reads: CASNTVVGAYEQYF. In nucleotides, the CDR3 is TGTGCCAGCAACACCGTAGTGGGGGCCTACGAGCAGTACTTC. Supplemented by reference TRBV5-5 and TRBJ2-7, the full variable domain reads DAGVTQSPTHLIKTRGQQVTLRCSPISGHKSVSWYQQVLGQGPQFIFQYYEKEERGRGNFPDRFSARQFPNYSSELNVNALLLGDSALYLCASNTVVGAYEQYFGPGTRLTVT.

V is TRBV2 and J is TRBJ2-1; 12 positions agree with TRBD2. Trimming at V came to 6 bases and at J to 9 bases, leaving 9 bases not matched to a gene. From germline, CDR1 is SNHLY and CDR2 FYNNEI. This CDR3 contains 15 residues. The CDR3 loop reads CASRGLAGKASEQFF. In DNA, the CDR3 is TGTGCCAGCAGAGGACTAGCGGGGAAAGCCAGTGAGCAGTTCTTC.

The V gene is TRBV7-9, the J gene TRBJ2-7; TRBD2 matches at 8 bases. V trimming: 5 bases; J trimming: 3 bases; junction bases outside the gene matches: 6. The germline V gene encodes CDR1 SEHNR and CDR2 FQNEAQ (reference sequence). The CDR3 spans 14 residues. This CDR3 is CASSAGLVGYEQYF. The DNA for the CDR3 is TGTGCCAGCAGCGCGGGACTAGTTGGCTACGAGCAGTACTTC.